The sequence of this TCR beta chain was determined in a study of blood T cell repertoires in COVID-19. On the study more broadly: Both acute and convalescent COVID-19 samples were obtained from the United States, Italy and Spain.

Sequenced by immunoSEQ multiplex PCR; TCRdb stores in-frame clones only, minus some. The sample contains about 200,000 clones, around four fifths of which appear only once. Sample: peripheral blood. This TCR came from a man between 60 and 75 years old with COVID-19, enrolled during active disease.

The CDR3 reads CASSFGRGPISYGYTF. The CDR3 region has the DNA TGTGCCAGCAGCTTTGGCAGGGGGCCCATTTCCTATGGCTACACCTTC. V gene TRBV5-6 combines with J gene TRBJ1-2; 8 bases agree with TRBD1. J was trimmed by 4 bases and V by 2 bases; bases with no gene match: 10. CDR1 and CDR2 from the germline V gene are SGHDT and YYEEEE. The CDR3 runs to 16 residues.